This TCR beta chain derives from a study of early T cells in non-severe SARS-CoV-2 infection (dated by TCRdb to the early 2020s). Background on the whole study: Because TCR sequencing was done on bulk RNA from unsorted whole blood, the alpha and beta chains could not be paired.

General study outcomes and caveats: VDJdb matching was skewed toward anti-spike CD8 responses and likely underestimated virus-specific expansions, missing private and CD4 specificities.

Looking up the germline V gene yields CDR1 SGHTA and CDR2 FQGTGA. The germline V end is reduced by 6 bases and the J end by 4 bases; junction bases left unmatched: 10. Its CDR3 holds 15 amino acids, cysteine through phenylalanine. Left in the record is the CDR3 DNA by itself, 45 bases read in frame from the first base. The method was 5' RACE. The sequencing machine was a NextSeq 500. Unique molecular identifiers were attached to individual cDNA molecules in the TCR library protocol so that sequencing error and PCR bias could be corrected. TCR alpha and beta chains were both sequenced, and the abundances of alpha and beta sequences in each sample were closely correlated with each other. The paper's data handling went like this. Decombinator V4 was used to annotate TCR sequences for V gene, J gene and CDR3. TCRs were defined as expanded if a significant change between any two time points was detected under a Poisson model with p below 0.0001. TCR abundances were normalised to the total number of TCRs sequenced per sample and expressed as counts per million. MAIT TCRs were defined by TRAV1-2 paired with TRAJ12, TRAJ20 or TRAJ33, and iNKT TCRs by TRAV10 paired with TRAJ18. VDJdb, accessed 1 November 2021, was searched for CMV, EBV and SARS-CoV-2 annotated TCRs, with TCRs annotated for multiple antigens excluded. The public reads were run again by TCRdb, first through fastp at Q25 and then through MiXCR, and only productive beta chains were kept. One record per CDR3 amino acid sequence lists the most common genes and DNA. In this record, the V and J calls reflect TCRdb's handling and not the investigators' own analysis. In this sample the table shows tens of thousands of distinct CDR3 sequences, 5% to 6.5% of which occur a single time. The top ten clonotypes cover more than 7.5% of the sample.

A case-control design nested within a healthcare worker cohort in London, UK, was used, with weekly nasopharyngeal swab PCR tests and blood sampling performed. Healthcare workers were recruited between 23 and 31 March 2020, during the week of the UK lockdown, and were followed weekly for up to roughly 15 weeks. This clonotype occurred once. Its specific antigen is unknown. No much larger clonotype is one base removed from it; base qualities were not supplied. One read alone makes for weak evidence. Here the sequenced sample was whole blood, taken at baseline. Recombination joined TRBV7-3 with TRBJ2-5, with 8 bases aligning to TRBD2. This sequence was found in an adult who was a healthcare worker with PCR-confirmed SARS-CoV-2 infection or an uninfected control (not recorded which). CDR3 region: CASRRSPSGGETQYF. DNA sequence: TGTGCCAGCAGACGATCACCAAGCGGGGGAGAGACCCAGTACTTC.